One and the same sample provided the 10 T cell receptor beta chains below, sequenced in a study of control samples from healthy donors and cancer patients. Only in-frame clones appear in the TCRdb table, and some are missing; sequencing was by immunoSEQ multiplex PCR. The sample consists of about 86,000 clones, 85% to 95% of them appearing once. Material: blood. The source is a woman in her 30s in good health.

The chain employs TRBV23-1 and TRBJ2-5; TRBD1 matches 8 bases. TRBV23-1 qualifies as an ORF whose function is uncertain. V trimming: 1 base; J trimming: 2 bases; junction bases outside the gene matches: 12. The CDR3 length is 18 residues. The CDR3 here is CASSQWLGTGGLQETQYF. The CDR3, as DNA: TGCGCCAGCAGTCAATGGTTGGGGACAGGAGGATTGCAAGAGACCCAGTACTTC.

This rearrangement joins TRBV5-1 to TRBJ1-6, with D unresolved. The germline V gene has CDR1 SGHRS and CDR2 YFSETQ. The CDR3 totals 14 residues. Trimming took 0 bases from V and 10 from J, leaving 11 bases between them. In DNA form, the CDR3 reads TGCGCCAGCAGCTTGGGAATAGTCGGATCACCCCTCCACTTT. Translation: CASSLGIVGSPLHF.

V is TRBV5-8 and J is TRBJ2-7; 10 bases are shared with TRBD1. J was trimmed by 4 bases and V by 4 bases; bases with no gene match: 2. Germline V gene lookup returns CDR1 SGHTS and CDR2 YDEGEE. This CDR3 is built from 13 residues. This CDR3 is CASSRDRGYEQYF. CDR3 nucleotide sequence: TGTGCCAGCAGCCGGGACAGGGGATACGAGCAGTACTTC.

The CDR3 DNA follows: TGTGCCAGCAGCGTACAGGGTGATTCACCCCTCCACTTT. This gives the protein CASSVQGDSPLHF. The chain uses TRBV9 and TRBJ1-6; D possibly corresponds to TRBD1 (5 bases). Germline V gene data show CDR1 as SGDLS and CDR2 as YYNGEE. The germline V and J ends were trimmed by 1 base and 8 bases, with 7 bases remaining between them. The CDR3 has 13 residues.

The chain joins TRBV2 to TRBJ1-5; D remains ambiguous. The CDR3 totals 12 residues. V lost 7 bases and J 0 bases, leaving 4 bases between the germline ends. The germline CDR1 and CDR2 sequences are SNHLY and FYNNEI. CDR3 residues: CASKDSNQPQHF. CDR3 nucleotides: TGTGCCAGCAAAGATAGCAATCAGCCCCAGCATTTT.

The genes are TRBV5-4 and TRBJ2-7; no clear D gene. CDR1 is SGHNT, CDR2 YYREEE, per germline (reference sequence). The CDR3 spans 15 residues. Trimming left V 2 bases short and J 1 base short, with 13 bases between. As DNA, the CDR3 is TGTGCCAGCAGCTTAAACCGCGGCTTGTCCTACGAGCAGTACTTC. This codes for CASSLNRGLSYEQYF.

The rearrangement uses TRBV25-1 and TRBJ1-5; 8 bases fit TRBD1. Looked up from germline, CDR1 is MGHDK and CDR2 is SYGVNS. This CDR3 comprises 13 residues. J was trimmed by 5 bases and V by 6 bases; bases with no gene match: 3. The CDR3 region is CASRDRVDQPQHF. The DNA of the CDR3 is TGTGCCAGCAGGGACAGGGTAGATCAGCCCCAGCATTTT.

A single count supports this clone. The chain combines TRBV11-3 with TRBJ1-1; 11 bases are shared with TRBD1. The CDR3 contains 13 residues. The V segment lost 3 bases and the J segment 10 bases; nucleotides outside the gene matches: 4. Per the germline V gene, CDR1 is SGHNT and CDR2 is YENEEA. In DNA, the CDR3 is TGTGCCAGCAGCTTCCGGGGGACAGGGGGAGCTTTCTTT. Translated: CASSFRGTGGAFF.

The chain recombines TRBV28 with TRBJ1-3; unclear D gene. This CDR3 has 16 residues. Trimming shortened V by 7 bases and J by 4 bases, and 20 bases separated the two germline ends. Germline loops: CDR1 MDHEN, CDR2 SYDVKM. CDR3 DNA sequence: TGTGCCAGCACCTCATCCACCGTTCTAGGGGGAAACACCATATATTTT. It yields the protein CASTSSTVLGGNTIYF.

This clone was found a few times. The chain is built from TRBV28 and TRBJ2-6; D ambiguous. Trimming cost V 6 bases and J 0 bases, with 6 bases left between them. CDR3 length: 14 residues. The germline V gene encodes CDR1 MDHEN and CDR2 SYDVKM. The CDR3 DNA follows: TGTGCCAGCAGCCACCCCTCTGGGGCCAACGTCCTGACTTTC. This gives the protein CASSHPSGANVLTF.